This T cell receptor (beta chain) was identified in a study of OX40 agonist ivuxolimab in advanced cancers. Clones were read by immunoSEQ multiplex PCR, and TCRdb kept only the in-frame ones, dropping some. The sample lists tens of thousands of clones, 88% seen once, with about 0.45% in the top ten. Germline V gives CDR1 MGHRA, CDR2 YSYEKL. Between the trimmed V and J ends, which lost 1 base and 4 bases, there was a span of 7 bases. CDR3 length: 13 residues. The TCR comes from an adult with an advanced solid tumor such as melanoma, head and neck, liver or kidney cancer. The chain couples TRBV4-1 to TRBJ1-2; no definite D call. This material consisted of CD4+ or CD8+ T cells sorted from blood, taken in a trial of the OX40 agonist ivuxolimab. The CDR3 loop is CASSQASPYGYTF. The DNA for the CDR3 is TGCGCCAGCAGCCAAGCTTCTCCCTATGGCTACACCTTC.